Sequencing of this TCR beta chain was carried out in a study of blood T cell repertoires in COVID-19. Data came from immunoSEQ multiplex PCR; TCRdb stores just in-frame clones and leaves some out. Of tens of thousands of clones in the sample, roughly 89% were seen once. V lost 0 bases and J lost 7; bases outside the gene matches: 5. CDR3 size: 14 residues. Germline values: CDR1 SGDLS, CDR2 YYNGEE. The material sequenced was peripheral blood. The receptor was derived from a woman in her 70s with acute or convalescent COVID-19. The chain combines TRBV9 with TRBJ2-3; the match to TRBD2 covers 7 bases. CDR3 sequence reads: CASSVATGGNTQYF. The CDR3, as DNA: TGTGCCAGCAGCGTAGCTACCGGGGGGAATACGCAGTATTTT.